The next 24 T cell receptor beta chains were all read from a single sample in a study of shared clonotypes between healthy human individuals. Clones were read by immunoSEQ multiplex PCR, and TCRdb kept only the in-frame ones, dropping some. The sample has about 960,000 clones, over 60% seen once. The sample comprised memory CD4+ T cells sorted from blood. The subset: CD45RA-negative fraction. The receptors shown here come from a young man in good health.

This sequence joins TRBV10-3 and TRBJ1-1; the match to TRBD1 covers 8 bases. The CDR3 extends over 15 amino acids. Trimming removed 4 bases from V and 0 bases from J; junction bases left unmatched: 4. CDR1 is ENHRY, CDR2 SYGVKD, per germline. CDR3 region: CAISGGQGMNTEAFF. Written as DNA, the CDR3 is TGTGCCATCAGTGGTGGACAGGGCATGAACACTGAAGCTTTCTTT.

The V gene is TRBV5-1, the J gene TRBJ2-7; 10 bases map to TRBD1. Losses at the gene ends were 3 bases for V and 5 bases for J; bases not matched to a gene: 11. Germline CDR1 reads SGHRS; CDR2 reads YFSETQ. This CDR3 contains 16 residues. The CDR3 sequence: CASSSADRGNFDEQYF. Written as DNA, the CDR3 is TGCGCCAGCAGCTCCGCGGACAGGGGGAATTTCGACGAGCAGTACTTC.

This chain uses TRBV7-8 with TRBJ2-7; weak D call: TRBD2 (6 bases). V was shortened by 5 bases and J by 4 bases, with 12 bases between the two germline ends. Germline V gives CDR1 SGHVS, CDR2 FQNEAQ. The CDR3 has 13 amino acids. CDR3 loop: CASSARAGYEQYF. Written as DNA, the CDR3 is TGTGCCAGCAGCGCTCGGGCGGGATACGAGCAGTACTTC.

This chain links TRBV7-9 with TRBJ2-6; D is undetermined. Trimming took off 7 bases at V and 1 base at J, with 8 bases between the two ends. Per germline, CDR1 SEHNR and CDR2 FQNEAQ (reference sequence). The CDR3 length is 14 residues. The CDR3 bases are TGTGCCAGCATAAGAGGATCTGGGGCCAACGTCCTGACTTTC. It is translated as CASIRGSGANVLTF.

The chain carries TRBV9 and TRBJ2-1, with D possibly being TRBD2 (6 bases). The CDR3 is made up of 16 amino acids. Germline CDR1 is SGDLS and CDR2 is YYNGEE. The ends were cut back, 5 bases at V and 0 bases at J, with 15 bases in the middle. In nucleotides, the CDR3 is TGTGCCAGCAGTCATAGCGGCGGGGCCTCCTACAATGAGCAGTTCTTC. Its translation: CASSHSGGASYNEQFF.

CDR3 residues: CAISERTGTSFF. DNA for the CDR3: TGTGCCATCAGTGAGAGGACAGGGACGTCTTTCTTT. This chain connects TRBV10-3 to TRBJ1-1; TRBD1 agrees at 8 bases. Germline V lookup: CDR1 ENHRY, CDR2 SYGVKD. The CDR3 loop spans 12 amino acids. The ends lost 2 bases at V and 12 bases at J; junction bases unmatched: 5.

This clone was recorded a few times. The chain has TRBV6-1 and TRBJ1-5; maybe TRBD1 (6 bases). Germline V CDR1 and CDR2: MNHNS, SASEGT. The V and J ends lost 6 bases and 5 bases respectively, with 14 bases between them. There are 14 residues in the CDR3. The CDR3 nucleotides read TGTGCCAGCAGCCCTGGACAGCGTTATCAGCCCCAGCATTTT. Protein sequence: CASSPGQRYQPQHF.

The chain joins TRBV28 to TRBJ1-1; 8 bases line up with TRBD1. The CDR3 runs to 15 residues. Trimming took 8 bases from V and 7 from J; bases not matched to a gene: 15. Germline CDR1 MDHEN, CDR2 SYDVKM. This chain's CDR3 is CASRSVTGAPGEAFF. CDR3 bases: TGTGCCAGCCGCTCTGTGACAGGGGCGCCAGGTGAAGCTTTCTTT.

The chain uses TRBV27 and TRBJ2-2, with D hard to call. CDR1 and CDR2 (germline): MNHEY, SMNVEV (reference sequence). This CDR3 is built from 13 residues. Trimming pared 4 bases from V and 8 bases from J, leaving 11 bases between. The chain's CDR3 is CASSSRPRGELFF. CDR3 coding DNA: TGTGCCAGCAGTTCACGCCCCCGGGGGGAGCTGTTTTTT.

Here the CDR3 DNA reads TGTGCCAGCAGTTCCAACAGGGACTATAGCAATCAGCCCCAGCATTTT. It codes for CASSSNRDYSNQPQHF. This rearrangement joins TRBV27 to TRBJ1-5, with D tentatively TRBD1 (6 bases). Germline V gene lookup returns CDR1 MNHEY and CDR2 SMNVEV (reference sequence). V dropped 4 bases and J dropped 0 bases, with 13 bases sitting between them. This CDR3 has 16 residues.

This chain uses TRBV11-2 with TRBJ2-7; TRBD1 matches at 11 bases. Trimming cost V 1 base and J 2 bases; bases outside gene matches: 4. The CDR3 covers 16 residues. Germline V gives CDR1 SGHAT, CDR2 FQNNGV. CDR3: CASSLGWGQGAYEQYF. CDR3 nucleotides: TGTGCCAGCAGCTTAGGCTGGGGACAGGGGGCCTACGAGCAGTACTTC.

The chain recombines TRBV7-8 with TRBJ2-2, with 10 bases that match TRBD2. CDR3 length: 14 residues. The germline V gene encodes CDR1 SGHVS and CDR2 FQNEAQ. V gave up 8 bases and J gave up 5 bases; unmatched junction bases: 5. CDR3 protein: CASLASGRTGELFF. DNA for the CDR3: TGTGCCAGCCTTGCTAGCGGGAGAACCGGGGAGCTGTTTTTT.

The chain is built from TRBV18 and TRBJ2-7; 7 bases are a match to TRBD1. V lost 5 bases and J lost 3; bases outside the gene matches: 10. The CDR3 is 15 residues long. Germline V gene sequence: CDR1 KGHSH, CDR2 LQKENI. In DNA form, the CDR3 reads TGTGCCAGCTCATTGGGACAGAGAGGGGGCTACGAGCAGTACTTC. Its translation: CASSLGQRGGYEQYF.

The rearrangement uses TRBV5-1 and TRBJ2-3; 9 bases align to TRBD2. Germline-derived CDR1 and CDR2 are SGHRS and YFSETQ. There are 16 residues in the CDR3. The ends lost 0 bases at V and 3 bases at J; junction bases unmatched: 5. For the CDR3, the DNA is TGCGCCAGCAGCTTGGGGAGCGGGGGGACTACAGATACGCAGTATTTT. Translation gives CASSLGSGGTTDTQYF.

The chain is built from TRBV5-6 and TRBJ2-3; D gene unclear. V gave up 0 bases and J gave up 3 bases, with 8 bases separating them. The length of the CDR3 is 14 residues. Germline-derived CDR1 and CDR2 are SGHDT and YYEEEE. The CDR3 sequence: CASSLVVGTDTQYF. CDR3 in DNA: TGTGCCAGCAGCTTGGTGGTAGGAACAGATACGCAGTATTTT.

The chain carries TRBV5-1 and TRBJ2-3; D may be TRBD2 (5 bases). V lost 0 bases and J lost 4, with 9 bases in between. The CDR3 runs to 14 residues. Germline V gives CDR1 SGHRS, CDR2 YFSETQ. CDR3 DNA: TGCGCCAGCAGCTTGGGGCCGGGGTCAGATACGCAGTATTTT. Its translation is CASSLGPGSDTQYF. The full variable domain, in which reference TRBV5-1 and TRBJ2-3 provide the parts outside the CDR3, is KAGVTQTPRYLIKTRGQQVTLSCSPISGHRSVSWYQQTPGQGLQFLFEYFSETQRNKGNFPGRFSGRQFSNSRSEMNVSTLELGDSALYLCASSLGPGSDTQYFGPGTRLTVL.

The rearrangement uses TRBV18 and TRBJ1-2, with D uncertain. V lost 2 bases to trimming and J lost 4 bases, with 8 bases between them. Germline V gene data show CDR1 as KGHSH and CDR2 as LQKENI. The CDR3 contains 13 residues. The CDR3 spells CASSPGILYGYTF. Written as DNA, the CDR3 is TGTGCCAGCTCACCAGGGATCCTCTATGGCTACACCTTC. The entire variable domain, with the rest obtained from reference TRBV18 and TRBJ1-2, is as follows: NAGVMQNPRHLVRRRGQEARLRCSPMKGHSHVYWYRQLPEEGLKFMVYLQKENIIDESGMPKERFSAEFPKEGPSILRIQQVVRGDSAAYFCASSPGILYGYTFGSGTRLTVV.

This clone was detected once. V usage is TRBV10-2 and J usage is TRBJ2-1; TRBD2 agrees at 10 bases. The CDR3 is 14 residues long. Trimming cost V 6 bases and J 7 bases; bases outside gene matches: 6. Germline assignment: CDR1 WSHSY and CDR2 SAAADI. This CDR3 is CASRSSGGGNEQFF. In DNA form, the CDR3 reads TGCGCCAGCAGGTCTAGCGGGGGTGGGAATGAGCAGTTCTTC.

The chain joins TRBV7-2 to TRBJ1-3, with D possibly being TRBD1 (6 bases). The CDR3 runs 16 residues. Germline assignment: CDR1 SGHTA and CDR2 FQGNSA. Trimming removed 5 bases at V and 0 bases at J, with 14 bases between. The CDR3 nucleotides are TGTGCCAGCAGCCTAACACAGGGCTCCTCTGGAAACACCATATATTTT. As protein: CASSLTQGSSGNTIYF. The full variable domain, its missing parts supplied by reference TRBV7-2 and TRBJ1-3, is GAGVSQSPSNKVTEKGKDVELRCDPISGHTALYWYRQSLGQGLEFLIYFQGNSAPDKSGLPSDRFSAERTGGSVSTLTIQRTQQEDSAVYLCASSLTQGSSGNTIYFGEGSWLTVV.

V gene TRBV28 combines with J gene TRBJ2-7; no firm D call. The CDR3 is made up of 14 amino acids. The germline V gene has CDR1 MDHEN and CDR2 SYDVKM. Deletions cut 4 bases from V and 2 bases from J, with 12 bases between. The CDR3 reads CASSSIELPYEQYF. CDR3 coding DNA: TGTGCCAGCAGTTCCATCGAACTTCCCTACGAGCAGTACTTC.

This chain uses TRBV15 with TRBJ1-4; possible D gene TRBD1, 5 bases. The CDR3 sequence is 15 residues long. V was pared by 4 bases and J by 8 bases, with 17 bases between. CDR1 is LNHNV and CDR2 is YYDKDF in the germline V gene (reference sequence). The CDR3 nucleotides are TGTGCCACCAGCATAATCTACGGGGGGAAGGAAAAACTGTTTTTT. It specifies CATSIIYGGKEKLFF.

The genes are TRBV2 and TRBJ2-5, with 8 bases fitting TRBD1. V was clipped by 7 bases and J by 5 bases; unmatched bases: 12. The CDR3 spans 15 residues. The V gene's germline CDR1 is SNHLY and CDR2 FYNNEI. CDR3 region: CASKLTGDNRETQYF. The CDR3 DNA follows: TGTGCCAGCAAATTGACAGGGGACAACAGGGAGACCCAGTACTTC.

This clone was detected many times. Other DNA sequences in the same sample also yield this CDR3. This chain joins TRBV7-2 and TRBJ1-2; D is perhaps TRBD1 (6 bases). This CDR3 contains 12 residues. The ends were cut back, 1 base at V and 11 bases at J, with 11 bases in the middle. Germline V lookup: CDR1 SGHTA, CDR2 FQGNSA. The CDR3 nucleotides are TGTGCCAGCAGCTTAGATGCAGGGGCATACACCTTC. Translation: CASSLDAGAYTF.

The chain joins TRBV4-1 to TRBJ1-1; D possibly corresponds to TRBD1 (6 bases). Germline-derived CDR1 and CDR2 are MGHRA and YSYEKL. The length of the CDR3 is 16 residues. The V end lost 4 bases, the J end lost 1 base, and 16 bases lay between the germline ends. CDR3 amino acids: CASSPTPQGANTEAFF. The CDR3 region has the DNA TGCGCCAGCAGCCCGACACCACAGGGAGCGAACACTGAAGCTTTCTTT.